The sequence of this TCR beta chain was determined in a study of OX40 agonist ivuxolimab in advanced cancers. Patients with autoimmune history or systemic immunosuppression were excluded. Germline V gene lookup returns CDR1 SGHTA and CDR2 FQGTGA. With 2 bases clipped from V and 0 bases from J, the junction kept 4 bases outside the gene matches. The CDR3 has 17 amino acids. Generated by immunoSEQ multiplex PCR, the TCRdb table keeps only in-frame clones and is missing some. The profile shows 100,000 or so clones, less than 95% of them singletons. This chain links TRBV7-3 with TRBJ2-3, with TRBD2 matching 11 bases. Sequenced here: CD4+ or CD8+ T cells sorted from blood, sampled in a trial of the OX40 agonist ivuxolimab. The TCR comes from an adult with an advanced solid tumor such as melanoma, head and neck, liver or kidney cancer. The CDR3 is CASSLQGTSGSTDTQYF. The DNA of the CDR3 is TGTGCCAGCAGCTTACAAGGGACTAGCGGAAGCACAGATACGCAGTATTTT.